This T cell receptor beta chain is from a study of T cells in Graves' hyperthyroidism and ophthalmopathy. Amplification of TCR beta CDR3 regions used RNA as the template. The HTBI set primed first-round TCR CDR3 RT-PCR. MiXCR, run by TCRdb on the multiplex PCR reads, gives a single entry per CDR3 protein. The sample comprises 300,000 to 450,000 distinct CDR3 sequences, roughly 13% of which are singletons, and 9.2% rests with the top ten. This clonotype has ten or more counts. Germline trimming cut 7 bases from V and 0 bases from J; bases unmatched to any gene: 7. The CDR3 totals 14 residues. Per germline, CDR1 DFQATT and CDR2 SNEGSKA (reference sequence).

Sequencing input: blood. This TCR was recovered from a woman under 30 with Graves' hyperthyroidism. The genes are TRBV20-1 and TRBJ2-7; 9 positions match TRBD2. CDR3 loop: CSGAGTSYSYEQYF. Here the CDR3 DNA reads TGCAGTGGGGCCGGGACTAGCTACTCCTACGAGCAGTACTTC.